A selection of T cell receptor beta chains follows, all from one sample in a study of CD8 T cells in ankylosing spondylitis. TCRdb used MiXCR to reprocess the 5' RACE reads, holding one entry per CDR3 protein. The data contain about 280,000 distinct CDR3 sequences, around 18% of them singletons. Specimen: blood, either unsorted or a sorted T cell fraction (not recorded which). The receptors come from a male donor with ankylosing spondylitis or in good health (not recorded which). The conserved cysteine and the conserved F or W are not part of the CDR3 here.

V gene,CDR3 protein
TRBV5-1,ASSLRWSTDEQF
TRBV18,ASSPEEETQY
TRBV20-1,SAKGLDSYSYNEQF
TRBV7-6,ASSATGDGIYGYT
TRBV12-3/TRBV12-4,ASSLDSGNSPLH
TRBV5-1,ASSLTGTSTDTQY
TRBV27,ASSRQGDTEAF
TRBV27,ASSLGVGPEAF
TRBV5-4,ASSVPGSNQPQH
TRBV2,ASKEGALNTEAF
TRBV20-1,SARPDDRATEAF
TRBV20-1,SPTPAGAKNIQY
TRBV20-1,SARTLAGKETQY